The T cell receptor beta chain under discussion was sequenced for a study of T cell responses to AZD1222 COVID-19 vaccine. TCRdb's table, derived via immunoSEQ multiplex PCR, lists solely in-frame clones and lacks some. The table records roughly 100,000 clones, roughly 87% of them present only once. V lost 4 bases, J lost 1 base, and 14 bases lay in between. This CDR3 has 16 residues. Germline loops: CDR1 MNHNS, CDR2 SASEGT. Study results and caveats: Scientists sampled the repertoires only once the peak T cell response had passed. The sample set comprised mostly white British donors with more females, and clonal diversity was possibly underestimated. Reports indicate that nearly half of spike-specific TCRs are directed at unmutated variant regions. The study found Spike-specific TCR breadth and depth rose after two AZD1222 doses.

About this clone: Antigen specificity is unknown.

Here the sequenced sample was peripheral blood, taken on day 0 of AZD1222 vaccination. The TCR was taken from an adult in good health. V is TRBV6-1 and J is TRBJ2-4; D is uncertain. The CDR3 is CASSVHVSEAKNIQYF. DNA of the CDR3: TGTGCCAGCAGTGTACACGTTTCAGAGGCCAAAAACATTCAGTACTTC.